This T cell receptor beta chain was documented in a study of T cell changes during pregnancy in multiple sclerosis. Trimming shortened V by 4 bases and J by 5 bases, and 17 bases separated the two germline ends. The germline gives CDR1 GTSNPN, CDR2 SVGIG (reference sequence). The CDR3 is 14 residues long. Clones were read by immunoSEQ multiplex PCR, and TCRdb kept only the in-frame ones, dropping some. The sample carries 90,000 to 120,000 clones, roughly 92% recorded once. This TCR derives from a female donor in good health, enrolled as a control in a pregnancy study. The rearrangement joins TRBV30 to TRBJ1-2, with D perhaps TRBD1 (5 bases). Material: peripheral blood, obtained in the third trimester of pregnancy. The DNA of the CDR3 is TGTGCCTGGATTCCAGGGCCTGGGTTATATGGCTACACCTTC. Its protein is CAWIPGPGLYGYTF.